A selection of T cell receptor beta chains follows, all from one sample in a study of radiation and T cells in renal cell carcinoma. Sequencing was performed with immunoSEQ multiplex PCR; in TCRdb, only in-frame clones are kept and a portion is missing. The sample yields 45,000 to 55,000 clones, around three quarters seen once. Specimen: blood, collected from a patient whose treatment included radiotherapy and nephrectomy. The receptor set was obtained from a woman between 65 and 79 years old with renal cell carcinoma. The CDR3 runs from the conserved cysteine through the conserved F or W. A D gene is named only where the DNA matches it firmly. Only part of the rows carry a size: once, few, many, or a class if the clone is expanded.

d_call | j_call | v_call | clone_size | cdr3_nt | cdr3_aa
TRBD1 | TRBJ2-7 | TRBV9 | - | TGTGCCAGCAGCCCCCGGGACAGCTACGAGCAGTACTTC | CASSPRDSYEQYF
TRBD1 | TRBJ2-7 | TRBV6-5 | few | TGTGCCAGCGGGCCGGACAGGGCTCGCGAGCAGTACTTC | CASGPDRAREQYF
TRBD1 | TRBJ2-1 | TRBV6-5 | - | TGTGCCAGCAGCATAACCGCGGGACAGGGCAATGAGCAGTTCTTC | CASSITAGQGNEQFF
- | TRBJ2-5 | TRBV9 | - | TGTGCCAGCAGCGTAGGGTGGGGAGGAACGGAGACCCAGTACTTC | CASSVGWGGTETQYF
TRBD1 | TRBJ1-4 | TRBV7-2 | once | TGTGCCAGCAGCTTAGTGGGACAGGTTGGGGAAAAACTGTTTTTT | CASSLVGQVGEKLFF
- | TRBJ1-4 | TRBV5-1 | - | TGCGCCAGCAGCCTGGTGGGGGGCGCTTCTGAAAAACTGTTTTTT | CASSLVGGASEKLFF
- | TRBJ2-5 | TRBV5-1 | - | TGCGCCAGCAGCTTGGGGACTCCTCAAGAGACCCAGTACTTC | CASSLGTPQETQYF
- | TRBJ1-4 | TRBV19 | - | TGTGCCACCCAGGTCCGGGGCCAGGGACTGTTTTTT | CATQVRGQGLFF
- | TRBJ1-1 | TRBV7-9 | - | TGTGCCAGCAGCTTGTGGGAGAACACTGAAGCTTTCTTT | CASSLWENTEAFF
- | TRBJ2-1 | TRBV21-1 | - | TGTGCCAGCAGCAGATACAGGGCAGGGCTATACAATGAGCAGTTCTTC | CASSRYRAGLYNEQFF
- | TRBJ1-3 | TRBV19 | - | TGTGCCAGTAGTTACGGATACCTCTCTGGAAACACCATATATTTT | CASSYGYLSGNTIYF
TRBD1 | TRBJ1-4 | TRBV6-6 | - | TGTGCCAGCAGTTCCTCCACCGGGACAGGGCGGGAAAAACTGTTTTTT | CASSSSTGTGREKLFF